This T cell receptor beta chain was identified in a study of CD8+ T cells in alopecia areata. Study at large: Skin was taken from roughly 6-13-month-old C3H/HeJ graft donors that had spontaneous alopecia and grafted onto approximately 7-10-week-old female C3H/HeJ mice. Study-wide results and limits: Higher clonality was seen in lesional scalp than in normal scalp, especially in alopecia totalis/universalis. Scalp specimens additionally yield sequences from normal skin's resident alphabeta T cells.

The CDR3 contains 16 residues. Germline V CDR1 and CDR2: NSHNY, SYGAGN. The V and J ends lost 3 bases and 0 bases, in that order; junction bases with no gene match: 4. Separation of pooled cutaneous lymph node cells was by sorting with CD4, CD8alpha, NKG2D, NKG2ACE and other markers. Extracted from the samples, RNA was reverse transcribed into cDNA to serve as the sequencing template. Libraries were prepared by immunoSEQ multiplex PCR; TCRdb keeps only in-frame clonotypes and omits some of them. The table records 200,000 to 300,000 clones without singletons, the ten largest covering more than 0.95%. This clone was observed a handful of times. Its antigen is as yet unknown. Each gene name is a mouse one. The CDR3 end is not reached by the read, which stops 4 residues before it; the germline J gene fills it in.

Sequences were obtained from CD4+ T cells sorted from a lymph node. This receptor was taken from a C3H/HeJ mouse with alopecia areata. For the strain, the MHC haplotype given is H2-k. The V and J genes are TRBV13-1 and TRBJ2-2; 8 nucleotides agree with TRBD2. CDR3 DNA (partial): TGTGCCAGCAGTGGTGGGGGGGAGGCAAACACCGGG. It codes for CASSGGGEANTG. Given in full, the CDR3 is CASSGGGEANTGQLYF.